This TCR beta chain was profiled in a study of T cell responses to AZD1222 COVID-19 vaccine. There are a few counts of this clone. This table comes from immunoSEQ multiplex PCR, and its TCRdb copy is limited to in-frame clones, with some not included. The sample yields more than 95,000 clones, 85% to 90% seen once. The CDR3 spans 17 residues. V lost 0 bases to trimming and J lost 4 bases; unmatched junction nucleotides: 6. The germline CDR1 and CDR2 sequences are LGHNA and YSLEER. The material sequenced was peripheral blood, taken 28 days after the second AZD1222 dose. The chain links TRBV4-3 to TRBJ2-5; 12 bases fit TRBD2. The TCR was taken from an adult who received the AZD1222 COVID-19 vaccine. The CDR3 region has the DNA TGCGCCAGCAGCCAAGAATCGCTAGCGGGGGGGCCAGAGACCCAGTACTTC. The encoded protein is CASSQESLAGGPETQYF.